This TCR beta chain was obtained from a study of cytomegalovirus exposure and HLA in healthy donors. Study-wide results and caveats: A later analysis linked a missense variant in DCLRE1C to the trimming of TCR beta V and J genes. For most subjects, TCR beta sequences were reported to predict HLA-A and HLA-B alleles with accuracy. Rarity marked most TCR sequences, yet some public TCRs occurred in many donors. Common viral pathogens seemed to be connected with several of the most significant clusters, according to a later analysis.

This clone was seen once. As yet, its antigen is unknown. It was with 60 Vbeta and 13 Jbeta primers that the PCR ran. TCRdb keeps only in-frame clones here, not all; method: immunoSEQ multiplex PCR. Found here are about 160,000 clones, roughly four fifths of them singletons; the top ten hold over 1.1%. CDR1 is KGHSH, CDR2 LQKENI, per germline. This CDR3 contains 16 residues. With V trimmed by 5 bases and J by 5 bases, 9 bases remained unmatched. The receptor was derived from a man aged 55 to 70 in good health and CMV-seronegative. The sequenced material came from PBMCs. The V and J genes are TRBV18 and TRBJ2-3; 11 nucleotides agree with TRBD2. CDR3 in amino acids: CASSANQGLAGDTQYF. The CDR3 DNA sequence: TGTGCCAGCTCAGCGAACCAAGGACTAGCGGGAGATACGCAGTATTTT.